This T cell receptor beta chain was recovered during a study of shared clonotypes between healthy human individuals. Germline V gene lookup returns CDR1 GTSNPN and CDR2 SVGIG (reference sequence). There are 13 residues in the CDR3. V lost 3 bases and J lost 0, with 6 bases in between. Spread over ten immunoSEQ deep assay plates, unsorted PBMC DNA underwent sequencing. Per the authors' pipeline: Junction-only immunoSEQ data arrived without quality scores, meaning filtering differed. Sequenced by immunoSEQ multiplex PCR; TCRdb stores in-frame clones only, minus some. Clone size and the V and J calls come from that table; the DNA yielded D and trimming. The sample lists about 500,000 clones, 60% to 80% seen once, with 9.5% to 15% in the top ten.

This chain connects TRBV30 to TRBJ2-1, with unresolved D. The sequence was collected from a woman between 35 and 50 years old in good health. Some clones in this sample may be carry-over from other donors' samples. The material sequenced was PBMCs. The CDR3 reads CAWRAFSYNEQFF. The CDR3, as DNA: TGTGCCTGGAGAGCGTTCTCCTACAATGAGCAGTTCTTC. Full variable domain (outside the CDR3, taken from reference TRBV30 and TRBJ2-1): SQTIHQWPATLVQPVGSPLSLECTVEGTSNPNLYWYRQAAGRGLQLLFYSVGIGQISSEVPQNLSASRPQDRQFILSSKKLLLSDSGFYLCAWRAFSYNEQFFGPGTRLTVL.